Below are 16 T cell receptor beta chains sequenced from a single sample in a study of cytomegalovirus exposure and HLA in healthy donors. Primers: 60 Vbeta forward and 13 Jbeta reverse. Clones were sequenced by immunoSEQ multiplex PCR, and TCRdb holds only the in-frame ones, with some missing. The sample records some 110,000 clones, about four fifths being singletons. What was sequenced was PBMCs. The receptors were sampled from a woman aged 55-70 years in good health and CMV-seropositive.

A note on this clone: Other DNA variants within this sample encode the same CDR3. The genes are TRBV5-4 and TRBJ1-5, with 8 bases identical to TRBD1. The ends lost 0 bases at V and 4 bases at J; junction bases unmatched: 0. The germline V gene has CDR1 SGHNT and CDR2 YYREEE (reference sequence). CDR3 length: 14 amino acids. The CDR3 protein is CASSLGTGNQPQHF. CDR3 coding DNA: TGTGCCAGCAGCTTGGGGACAGGGAATCAGCCCCAGCATTTT.

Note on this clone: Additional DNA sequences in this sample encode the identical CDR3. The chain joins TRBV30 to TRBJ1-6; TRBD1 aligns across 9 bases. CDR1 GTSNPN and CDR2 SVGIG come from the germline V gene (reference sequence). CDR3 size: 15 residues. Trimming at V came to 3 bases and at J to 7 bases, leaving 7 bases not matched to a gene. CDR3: CAWRLTGGLNSPLHF. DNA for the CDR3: TGTGCCTGGAGACTCACAGGGGGCCTGAATTCACCCCTCCACTTT.

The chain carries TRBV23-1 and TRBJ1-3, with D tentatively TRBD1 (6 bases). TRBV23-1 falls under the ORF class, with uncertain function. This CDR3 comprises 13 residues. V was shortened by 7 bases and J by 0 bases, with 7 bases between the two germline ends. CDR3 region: CASKTGSGNTIYF. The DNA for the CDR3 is TGCGCCAGCAAGACAGGCTCTGGAAACACCATATATTTT.

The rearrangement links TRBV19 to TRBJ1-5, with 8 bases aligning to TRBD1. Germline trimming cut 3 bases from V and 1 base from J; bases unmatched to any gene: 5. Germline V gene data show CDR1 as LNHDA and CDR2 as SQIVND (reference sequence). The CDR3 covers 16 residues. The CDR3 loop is CASSMGRQGSNQPQHF. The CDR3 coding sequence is TGTGCCAGTAGTATGGGCCGACAGGGGAGCAATCAGCCCCAGCATTTT.

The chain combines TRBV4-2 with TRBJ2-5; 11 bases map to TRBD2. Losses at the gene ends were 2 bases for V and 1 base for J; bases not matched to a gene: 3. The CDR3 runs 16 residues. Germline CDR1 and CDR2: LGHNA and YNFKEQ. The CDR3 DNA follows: TGTGCCAGCAGCCAACGACTAGCGGGGACCCAAGAGACCCAGTACTTC. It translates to CASSQRLAGTQETQYF.

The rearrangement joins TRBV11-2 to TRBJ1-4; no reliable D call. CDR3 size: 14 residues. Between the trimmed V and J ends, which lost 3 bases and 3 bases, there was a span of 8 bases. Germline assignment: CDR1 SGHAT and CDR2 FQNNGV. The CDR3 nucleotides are TGTGCCAGCAGCTTTAATATAGCTAATGAAAAACTGTTTTTT. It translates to CASSFNIANEKLFF.

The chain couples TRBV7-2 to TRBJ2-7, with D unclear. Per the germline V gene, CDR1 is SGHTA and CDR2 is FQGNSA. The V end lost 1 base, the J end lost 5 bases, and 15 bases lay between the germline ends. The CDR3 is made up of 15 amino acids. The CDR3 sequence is CASSLVAPVGHEQYF. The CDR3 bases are TGTGCCAGCAGCTTAGTGGCGCCCGTTGGGCACGAGCAGTACTTC.

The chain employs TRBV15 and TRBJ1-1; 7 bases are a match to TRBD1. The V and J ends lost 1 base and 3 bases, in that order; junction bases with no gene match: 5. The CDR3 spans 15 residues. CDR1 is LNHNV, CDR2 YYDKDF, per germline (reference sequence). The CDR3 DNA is TGTGCCACCAGCAGAGGGGCAGGGGGATACACTGAAGCTTTCTTT. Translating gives CATSRGAGGYTEAFF.

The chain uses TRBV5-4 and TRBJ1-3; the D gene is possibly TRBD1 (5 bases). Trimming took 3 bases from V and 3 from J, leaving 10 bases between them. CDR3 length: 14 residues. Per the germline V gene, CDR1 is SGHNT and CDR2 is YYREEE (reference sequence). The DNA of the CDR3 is TGTGCCAGCAGCTACGGCAGGGTTGGAAACACCATATATTTT. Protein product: CASSYGRVGNTIYF.

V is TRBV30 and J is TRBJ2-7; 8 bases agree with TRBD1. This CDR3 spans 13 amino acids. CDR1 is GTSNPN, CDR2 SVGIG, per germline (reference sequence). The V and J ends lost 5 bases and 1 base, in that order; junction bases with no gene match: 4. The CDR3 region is CAWGTGHSYEQYF. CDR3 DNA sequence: TGTGCCTGGGGGACAGGTCATTCCTACGAGCAGTACTTC.

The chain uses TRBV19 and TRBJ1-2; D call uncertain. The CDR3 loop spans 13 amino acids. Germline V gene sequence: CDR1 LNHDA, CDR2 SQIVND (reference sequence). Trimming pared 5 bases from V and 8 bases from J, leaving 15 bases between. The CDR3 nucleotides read TGTGCCAGTAGTCCCGACATCCTATTGGGCTACACCTTC. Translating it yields CASSPDILLGYTF.

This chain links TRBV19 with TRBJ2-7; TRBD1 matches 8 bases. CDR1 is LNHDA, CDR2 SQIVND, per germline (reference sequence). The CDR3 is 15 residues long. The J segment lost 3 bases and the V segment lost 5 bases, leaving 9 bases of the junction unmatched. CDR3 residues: CASSARGQGGYEQYF. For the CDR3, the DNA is TGTGCCAGTAGTGCGCGTGGACAGGGTGGCTACGAGCAGTACTTC.

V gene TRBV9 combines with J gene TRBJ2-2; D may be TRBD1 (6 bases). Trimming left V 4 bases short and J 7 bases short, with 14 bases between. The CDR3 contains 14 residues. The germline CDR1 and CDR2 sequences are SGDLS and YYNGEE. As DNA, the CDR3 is TGTGCCAGCAGCTGGACAGATCGGGACGGGGAGCTGTTTTTT. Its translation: CASSWTDRDGELFF.

The DNA of the CDR3 is TGTGCCACCAGCCCTAGTTTGAGCCACTGTTCCTACGAGCAGTACTTC. Its protein product is CATSPSLSHCSYEQYF. The V gene is TRBV15, the J gene TRBJ2-7; D is unresolved. The germline V and J ends were trimmed by 5 bases and 1 base, with 18 bases remaining between them. The CDR3 is 16 residues long. In germline, CDR1 is LNHNV, CDR2 YYDKDF (reference sequence). Supplemented by reference TRBV15 and TRBJ2-7, the full variable domain reads DAMVIQNPRYQVTQFGKPVTLSCSQTLNHNVMYWYQQKSSQAPKLLFHYYDKDFNNEADTPDNFQSRRPNTSFCFLDIRSPGLGDTAMYLCATSPSLSHCSYEQYFGPGTRLTVT.

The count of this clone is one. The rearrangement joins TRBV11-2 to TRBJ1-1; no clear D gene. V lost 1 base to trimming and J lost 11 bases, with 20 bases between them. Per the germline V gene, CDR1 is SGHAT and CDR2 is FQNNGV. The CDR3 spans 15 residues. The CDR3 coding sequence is TGTGCCAGCAGCTTAGGCGGTGGAACTGACCTGAAGGCTTTCTTT. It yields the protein CASSLGGGTDLKAFF. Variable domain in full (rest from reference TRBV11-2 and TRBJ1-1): EAGVAQSPRYKIIEKRQSVAFWCNPISGHATLYWYQQILGQGPKLLIQFQNNGVVDDSQLPKDRFSAERLKGVDSTLKIQPAKLEDSAVYLCASSLGGGTDLKAFFGQGTRLTVV.

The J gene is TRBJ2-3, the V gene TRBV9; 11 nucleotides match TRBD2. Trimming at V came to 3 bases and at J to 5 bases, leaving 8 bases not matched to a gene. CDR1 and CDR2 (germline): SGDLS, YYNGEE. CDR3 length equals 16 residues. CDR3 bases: TGTGCCAGCAGCGCCCGGGGGGGGACTAGCGGAGATACGCAGTATTTT. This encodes CASSARGGTSGDTQYF.